The 11 T cell receptor beta chains below all came from one sample that was sequenced in a study of cytotoxic CD8 clonotypes in ibrutinib-treated CLL. Sequencing was performed with immunoSEQ multiplex PCR; in TCRdb, only in-frame clones are kept and a portion is missing. The table includes roughly 190,000 clones, about two thirds detected once. Sequenced here: PBMCs, sampled after 24 months of ibrutinib treatment. These receptors were obtained from a human donor with chronic lymphocytic leukemia.

The chain employs TRBV4-3 and TRBJ1-2, with TRBD1 matching 7 bases. V lost 5 bases, J lost 5 bases, and 17 bases stayed unmatched. This CDR3 spans 17 amino acids. From germline, CDR1 is LGHNA and CDR2 YSLEER. CDR3 region: CASSASVPQGRRYGYTF. Written as DNA, the CDR3 is TGCGCCAGCAGCGCCTCCGTCCCACAGGGGCGCAGGTATGGCTACACCTTC.

The chain joins TRBV15 to TRBJ2-4; TRBD2 aligns across 7 bases. The germline gives CDR1 LNHNV, CDR2 YYDKDF (reference sequence). The CDR3 is 16 residues long. J gave up 8 bases and V 0 bases, and 10 bases lay outside the gene matches. DNA of the CDR3: TGTGCCACCAGCAGAGATCTGGGGAGGGAACTGGACATTCAGTACTTC. This sequence encodes CATSRDLGRELDIQYF.

The genes are TRBV19 and TRBJ2-5; tentative D call: TRBD1 (5 bases). Trimming left V 1 base short and J 0 bases short, with 6 bases between. The CDR3 spans 14 residues. Germline V gene sequence: CDR1 LNHDA, CDR2 SQIVND (reference sequence). The chain's CDR3 is CASSIAGYQETQYF. CDR3 DNA sequence: TGTGCCAGTAGTATAGCAGGGTACCAAGAGACCCAGTACTTC.

The genes are TRBV7-6 and TRBJ2-7; D is ambiguous. The CDR3 runs to 14 residues. Trimming left V 3 bases short and J 0 bases short, with 9 bases between. Germline V gene lookup returns CDR1 SGHVS and CDR2 FNYEAQ. CDR3 protein: CASSFGRFSYEQYF. In DNA form, the CDR3 reads TGTGCCAGCAGCTTCGGTCGTTTCTCCTACGAGCAGTACTTC.

The rearrangement joins TRBV2 to TRBJ1-2; D is unresolved. The CDR3 loop spans 14 amino acids. Trimming cost V 4 bases and J 1 base, with 10 bases left between them. CDR1 and CDR2 (germline): SNHLY, FYNNEI. The CDR3 loop reads CASSVGQFNYGYTF. The CDR3 DNA follows: TGTGCCAGCAGTGTTGGCCAATTTAACTATGGCTACACCTTC. The complete variable domain, with remaining parts taken from reference TRBV2 and TRBJ1-2, reads EPEVTQTPSHQVTQMGQEVILRCVPISNHLYFYWYRQILGQKVEFLVSFYNNEISEKSEIFDDQFSVERPDGSNFTLKIRSTKLEDSAMYFCASSVGQFNYGYTFGSGTRLTVV.

This chain connects TRBV11-2 to TRBJ1-2; TRBD1 aligns across 9 bases. CDR3 length: 13 amino acids. Germline V lookup: CDR1 SGHAT, CDR2 FQNNGV. The V segment lost 6 bases and the J segment 8 bases; nucleotides outside the gene matches: 7. CDR3 in amino acids: CASSIQGARGYTF. In DNA, the CDR3 is TGTGCCAGCAGTATACAGGGGGCGCGCGGCTACACCTTC.

The chain has TRBV27 and TRBJ1-5; D is perhaps TRBD1 (5 bases). This CDR3 is 14 amino acids long. CDR1 is MNHEY, CDR2 SMNVEV, per germline (reference sequence). V shed 5 bases and J shed 6 bases, with 14 bases lying between them. CDR3 sequence reads: CASSVWGGSQPQHF. CDR3 nucleotide sequence: TGTGCCAGCAGTGTCTGGGGGGGGAGTCAGCCCCAGCATTTT.

The chain couples TRBV7-8 to TRBJ1-2; D not resolved. V was trimmed by 0 bases and J by 3 bases, leaving 8 bases between them. Looked up from germline, CDR1 is SGHVS and CDR2 is FQNEAQ. The CDR3 contains 14 residues. The CDR3 nucleotides read TGTGCCAGCAGCTTAGCCTCTGCAGACTATGGCTACACCTTC. This gives the protein CASSLASADYGYTF.

The V and J genes are TRBV30 and TRBJ2-1; D is possibly TRBD2 (5 bases). In germline, CDR1 is GTSNPN, CDR2 SVGIG (reference sequence). CDR3 length: 14 residues. V was pared by 0 bases and J by 4 bases, with 10 bases between. In DNA form, the CDR3 reads TGTGCCTGGAGTGTCGGCGGGCCTTACAATGAGCAGTTCTTC. Its protein product is CAWSVGGPYNEQFF.

The gene calls are TRBV5-6 and TRBJ2-3, with TRBD2 identical over 13 bases. With V trimmed by 5 bases and J by 2 bases, 2 bases remained unmatched. This CDR3 region has 15 residues. Germline CDR1 SGHDT, CDR2 YYEEEE. CDR3 DNA sequence: TGTGCCAGCAGGACTAGCGGGAGGCACACAGATACGCAGTATTTT. This codes for CASRTSGRHTDTQYF.

This clone was seen just once. This chain uses TRBV4-1 with TRBJ2-6; D is perhaps TRBD2 (5 bases). This CDR3 contains 15 residues. V lost 6 bases, J lost 3 bases, and 12 bases lay in between. CDR1 is MGHRA, CDR2 YSYEKL, per germline. The CDR3 sequence is CASRDTGIGANVLTF. CDR3 in DNA: TGCGCCAGCAGAGATACGGGGATTGGGGCCAACGTCCTGACTTTC.